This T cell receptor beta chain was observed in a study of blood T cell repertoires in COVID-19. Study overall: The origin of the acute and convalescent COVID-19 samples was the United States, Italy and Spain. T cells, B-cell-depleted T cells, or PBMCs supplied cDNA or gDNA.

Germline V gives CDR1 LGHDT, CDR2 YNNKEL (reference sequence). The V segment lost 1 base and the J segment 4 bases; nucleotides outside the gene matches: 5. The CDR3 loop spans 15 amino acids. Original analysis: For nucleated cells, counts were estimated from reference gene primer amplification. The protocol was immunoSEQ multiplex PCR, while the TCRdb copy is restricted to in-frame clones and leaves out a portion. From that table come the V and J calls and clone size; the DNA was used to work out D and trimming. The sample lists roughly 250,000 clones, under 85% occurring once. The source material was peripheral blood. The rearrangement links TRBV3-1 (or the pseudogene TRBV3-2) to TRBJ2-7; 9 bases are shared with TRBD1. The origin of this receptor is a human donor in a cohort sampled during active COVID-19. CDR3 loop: CASSQGDGTGYEQYF. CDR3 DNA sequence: TGTGCCAGCAGCCAAGGGGATGGGACAGGGTACGAGCAGTACTTC.